The T cell receptor (beta chain) described here comes from a study of blood T cell repertoires in COVID-19. Using immunoSEQ multiplex PCR, the repertoire was profiled, and TCRdb retains in-frame clones only, with some absent. Altogether around 130,000 clones are present, 86% being singletons, with the ten largest covering about 18%. V lost 5 bases, J lost 1 base, and 8 bases lay in between. The CDR3 covers 13 residues. The germline V gene encodes CDR1 WSHSY and CDR2 SAAADI. This sequence originates from a woman aged 45-65 years who had recovered from COVID-19. The source material was peripheral blood. The chain couples TRBV10-2 to TRBJ1-1, with a tentative D call TRBD1 (5 bases). The CDR3 DNA reads as TGCGCCAGCAGTTTTCAGGGGAACACTGAAGCTTTCTTT. Translated: CASSFQGNTEAFF.